This T cell receptor beta chain was documented in a study of T cells in Graves' hyperthyroidism and ophthalmopathy (dated by TCRdb to between 2018 and 2021). A note on the overall study: Peripheral blood was sampled at the time of initial diagnosis, prior to any treatment. The paper describes TCR Vbeta CDR3 sequencing of 135 peripheral blood samples, made up of fewer than 50 ophthalmopathy patients, over 70 hyperthyroidism patients and 17 progressor patients. The 100 or so discovery patients were divided at random into training and test sets in a 7:3 ratio. Following sampling, methimazole starting at 30 mg daily was given to hyperthyroidism patients, and high-dose intravenous methylprednisolone was given to ophthalmopathy patients. A discovery cohort of approximately 100 patients, about 40 with Graves' ophthalmopathy and approximately 60 with stable Graves' hyperthyroidism, was used to find distinguishing TCR V-J signatures. In about 6 Graves' hyperthyroidism patients, the study also compared T-cell repertoires from thyroid tissue with T-cell repertoires from blood. Prospective prediction of ophthalmopathy was tested in an independent validation cohort of about 19 hyperthyroidism patients and 15 to 17 patients who later progressed to ophthalmopathy.

Graves' hyperthyroidism was defined as stable when no progression to ophthalmopathy occurred over 18 months of follow-up. Hyperthyroidism patients were newly diagnosed, with disease duration under 2 months, and aged 18 to 65 years. The study excluded patients with uncontrolled infections, other autoimmune diseases, pregnancy or lactation. Diagnoses relied on clinical symptoms, serum thyroxine and TRAb, thyroid ultrasound and orbital computed tomography. PBMCs were separated from approximately 10 ml of fresh peripheral blood using Ficoll-Paque density gradient centrifugation. Total RNA was extracted using Trizol reagent, and RNA quality was assessed on an Agilent 2100 Bioanalyzer. Broader findings and caveats from the paper: Most expanded thyroid clonotypes (frequency above 0.001) were also detected in blood, suggesting blood repertoires may reflect thyroid immune responses. In cross-validation, a model built on a 13 V-J signature told ophthalmopathy apart from stable hyperthyroidism with 87.88% sensitivity and around 83% specificity, and in testing the same model reached 80%/75%. No statistical method was used to fix the sample size in advance, and group allocation was not hidden from the investigators. In validation, the model predicted progression to ophthalmopathy with approximately 71% sensitivity and approximately 74% specificity, a median of about 6 months before onset.

V is trimmed back by 3 bases and J by 4 bases, and the junction contains 8 bases that no gene match accounts for. Including the terminal cysteine and phenylalanine, the CDR3 comprises 17 residues. Here the CDR3 DNA is all that survives: 51 bases in frame from base 1. The germline V gene gives CDR1 as MDHEN and CDR2 as SYDVKM. This clonotype was recorded only once. Its cognate antigen has yet to be identified. No base quality information exists; no much larger clone differs at one position. One read alone makes for weak evidence. Amplification of TCR beta CDR3 regions was carried out from RNA transcripts. For the first round of RT-PCR on the TCR CDR3, the HTBI primer set was used together with the Qiagen OneStep RT-PCR kit. Libraries were constructed in a second round of multiplex PCR, after which size selection and purification were carried out. Libraries were sequenced paired-end with 100 bp reads on an Illumina HiSeq2000. In the source study's methods: SOAPnuke was used to process the raw data, with reads discarded if the reads contained adapters or uncalled bases, had a mean Phred below 15, or lacked an exact constant-primer or identifier match. COPE v1.2.5 was used to merge the high-quality paired reads, and each unique nucleotide sequence was defined as a clonotype. MiTCR v1.1 was used to align clonotypes to the IMGT TRBV, TRBD and TRBJ reference segments. The analysis included only V-J combinations with a frequency above 0.0001, which together covered 99% to 99.2% of the repertoires. The TCS score was defined as F50 (clonal expansion) divided by E x V (chaos), with BLOSUM62-based TCRdist calculated between CDR3 peptides within each V-J. Welch's t-statistics and random forest reduced some 510 V-J features to about 12, which were used in a naive Bayes classifier (R e1071). In TCRdb, the public reads were trimmed at Q25 with fastp and aligned with MiXCR, with productive beta chains retained. Under each unique CDR3 protein, matching rows form one entry showing the most common genes and DNA. The authors' filters were not applied to this entry. Recorded for this sample are fewer than 650,000 distinct CDR3 sequences; 12% to 15% of them occurred a single time. Together, the top ten hold more than 11% of the sample.

This chain is built from TRBV28 and TRBJ2-1, and 11 junction bases match TRBD2. The sample comprised blood. The receptor was isolated from a woman in her thirties or forties with Graves' hyperthyroidism. The DNA sequence reads TGTGCCAGCAGTTTCTACAGACTAGCGGGAACTTACAATGAGCAGTTCTTC. This gives the protein CASSFYRLAGTYNEQFF.